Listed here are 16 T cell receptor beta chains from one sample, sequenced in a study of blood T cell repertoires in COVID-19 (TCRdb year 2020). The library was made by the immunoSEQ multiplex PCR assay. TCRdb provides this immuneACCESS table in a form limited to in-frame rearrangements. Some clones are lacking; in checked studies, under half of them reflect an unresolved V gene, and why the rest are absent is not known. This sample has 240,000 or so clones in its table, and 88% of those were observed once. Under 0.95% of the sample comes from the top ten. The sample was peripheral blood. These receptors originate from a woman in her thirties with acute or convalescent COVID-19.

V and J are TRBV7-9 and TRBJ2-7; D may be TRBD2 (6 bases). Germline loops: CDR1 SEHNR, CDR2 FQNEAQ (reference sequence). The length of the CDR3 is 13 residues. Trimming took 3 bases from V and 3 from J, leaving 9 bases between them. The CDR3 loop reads CASSLEGFYEQYF. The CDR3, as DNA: TGTGCCAGCAGCTTGGAGGGTTTCTACGAGCAGTACTTC.

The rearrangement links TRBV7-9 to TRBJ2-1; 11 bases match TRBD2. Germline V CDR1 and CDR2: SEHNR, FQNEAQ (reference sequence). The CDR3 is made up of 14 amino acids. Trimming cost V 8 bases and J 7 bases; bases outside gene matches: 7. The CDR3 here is CASQTSGSLNEQFF. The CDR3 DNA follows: TGTGCCAGCCAAACTAGCGGGAGTCTAAATGAGCAGTTCTTC. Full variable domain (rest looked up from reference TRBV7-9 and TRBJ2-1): DTGVSQNPRHKITKRGQNVTFRCDPISEHNRLYWYRQTLGQGPEFLTYFQNEAQLEKSRLLSDRFSAERPKGSFSTLEIQRTEQGDSAMYLCASQTSGSLNEQFFGPGTRLTVL.

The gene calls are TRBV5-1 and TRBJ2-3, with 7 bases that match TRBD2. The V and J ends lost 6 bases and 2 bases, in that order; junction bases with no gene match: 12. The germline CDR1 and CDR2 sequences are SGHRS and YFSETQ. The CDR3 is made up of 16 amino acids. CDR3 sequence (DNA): TGCGCCAGCACCACCTTGCGGGCGGGAGACACAGATACGCAGTATTTT. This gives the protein CASTTLRAGDTDTQYF.

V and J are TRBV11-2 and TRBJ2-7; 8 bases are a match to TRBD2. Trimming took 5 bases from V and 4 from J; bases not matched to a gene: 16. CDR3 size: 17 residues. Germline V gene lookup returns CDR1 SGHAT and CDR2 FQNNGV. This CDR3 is CASSQTRTGTSRYEQYF. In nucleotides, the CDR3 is TGTGCCAGCAGCCAAACCCGAACCGGGACTAGTCGATACGAGCAGTACTTC.

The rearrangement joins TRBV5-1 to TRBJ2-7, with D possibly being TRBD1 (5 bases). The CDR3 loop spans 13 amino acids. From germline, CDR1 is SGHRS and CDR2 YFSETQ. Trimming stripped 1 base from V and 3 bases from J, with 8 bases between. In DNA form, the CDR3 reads TGCGCCAGCAGCTTGAGACAGTACTACGAGCAGTACTTC. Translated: CASSLRQYYEQYF.

CDR3 DNA sequence: TGTGCCAGCAGGCTAGCGGGAGGACTAGATACGCAGTATTTT. It specifies CASRLAGGLDTQYF. V is TRBV7-2 and J is TRBJ2-3, with 11 bases identical to TRBD2. CDR3 length: 14 residues. V lost 6 bases and J lost 5; bases outside the gene matches: 4. CDR1 and CDR2 from the germline V gene are SGHTA and FQGNSA.

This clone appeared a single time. This CDR3 reads CSGLQGMNTEAFF. The CDR3 DNA follows: TGCAGCGGATTACAGGGGATGAACACTGAAGCTTTCTTT. This rearrangement joins TRBV29-1 to TRBJ1-1; TRBD1 agrees at 7 bases. Germline values: CDR1 SQVTM, CDR2 ANQGSEA. The CDR3 extends over 13 amino acids. V dropped 7 bases and J dropped 0; count of bases not matched to a gene: 5.

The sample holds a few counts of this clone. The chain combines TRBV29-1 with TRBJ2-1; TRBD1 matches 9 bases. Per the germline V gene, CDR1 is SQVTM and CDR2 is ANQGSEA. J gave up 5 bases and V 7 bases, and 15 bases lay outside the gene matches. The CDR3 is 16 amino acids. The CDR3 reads CSGDRDPLARNNEQFF. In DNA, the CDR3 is TGCAGCGGGGACAGGGATCCTCTAGCCCGGAACAATGAGCAGTTCTTC.

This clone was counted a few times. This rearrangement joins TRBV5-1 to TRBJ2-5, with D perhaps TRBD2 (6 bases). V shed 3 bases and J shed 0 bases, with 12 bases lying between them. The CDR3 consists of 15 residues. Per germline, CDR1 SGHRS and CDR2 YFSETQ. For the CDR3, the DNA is TGCGCCAGCAGCTCGGGGGTACCGAACCAAGAGACCCAGTACTTC. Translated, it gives CASSSGVPNQETQYF.

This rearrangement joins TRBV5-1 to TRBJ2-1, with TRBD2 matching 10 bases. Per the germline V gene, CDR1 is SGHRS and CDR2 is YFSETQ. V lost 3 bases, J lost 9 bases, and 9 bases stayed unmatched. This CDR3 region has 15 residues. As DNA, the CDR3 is TGCGCCAGCAGCTCTCAAGCGGGAGGGCCGAGTGAGCAGTTCTTC. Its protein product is CASSSQAGGPSEQFF. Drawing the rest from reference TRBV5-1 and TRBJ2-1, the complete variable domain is KAGVTQTPRYLIKTRGQQVTLSCSPISGHRSVSWYQQTPGQGLQFLFEYFSETQRNKGNFPGRFSGRQFSNSRSEMNVSTLELGDSALYLCASSSQAGGPSEQFFGPGTRLTVL.

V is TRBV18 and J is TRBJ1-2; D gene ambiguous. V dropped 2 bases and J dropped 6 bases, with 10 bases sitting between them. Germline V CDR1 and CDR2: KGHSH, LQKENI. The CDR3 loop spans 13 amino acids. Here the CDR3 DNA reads TGTGCCAGCTCACCAAGCCGCGGGGATGGCTACACCTTC. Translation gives CASSPSRGDGYTF.

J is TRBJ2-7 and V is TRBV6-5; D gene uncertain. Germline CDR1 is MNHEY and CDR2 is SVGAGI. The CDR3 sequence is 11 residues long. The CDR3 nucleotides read TGTGCTTGCCAGGATTCCTACGAGCAGTACTTC. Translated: CACQDSYEQYF.

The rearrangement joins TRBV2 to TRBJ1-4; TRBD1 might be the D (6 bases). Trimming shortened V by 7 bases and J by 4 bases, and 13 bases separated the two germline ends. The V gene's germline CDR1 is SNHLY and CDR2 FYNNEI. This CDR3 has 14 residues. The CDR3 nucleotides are TGTGCCAGCACCCGAGGACAGCTTAATGAAAAACTGTTTTTT. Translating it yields CASTRGQLNEKLFF.

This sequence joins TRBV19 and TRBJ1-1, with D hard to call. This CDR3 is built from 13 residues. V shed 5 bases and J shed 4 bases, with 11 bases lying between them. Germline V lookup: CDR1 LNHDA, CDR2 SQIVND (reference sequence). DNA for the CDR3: TGTGCCAGTAGTGGATTGAGGGCCACTGAAGCTTTCTTT. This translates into CASSGLRATEAFF. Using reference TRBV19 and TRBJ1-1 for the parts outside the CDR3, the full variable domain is DGGITQSPKYLFRKEGQNVTLSCEQNLNHDAMYWYRQDPGQGLRLIYYSQIVNDFQKGDIAEGYSVSREKKESFPLTVTSAQKNPTAFYLCASSGLRATEAFFGQGTRLTVV.

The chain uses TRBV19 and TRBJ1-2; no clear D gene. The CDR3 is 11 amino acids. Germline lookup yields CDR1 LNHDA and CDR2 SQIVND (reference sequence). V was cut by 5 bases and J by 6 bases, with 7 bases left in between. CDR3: CASSGPDGYTF. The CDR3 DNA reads TGTGCCAGTAGTGGTCCGGATGGCTACACCTTC. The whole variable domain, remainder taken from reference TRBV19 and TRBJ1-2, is DGGITQSPKYLFRKEGQNVTLSCEQNLNHDAMYWYRQDPGQGLRLIYYSQIVNDFQKGDIAEGYSVSREKKESFPLTVTSAQKNPTAFYLCASSGPDGYTFGSGTRLTVV.

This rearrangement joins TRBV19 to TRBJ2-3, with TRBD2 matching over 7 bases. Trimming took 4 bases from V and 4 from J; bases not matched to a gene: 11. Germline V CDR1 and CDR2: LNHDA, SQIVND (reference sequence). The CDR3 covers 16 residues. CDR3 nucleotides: TGTGCCAGTAGTAAGGGGCGGGAGTTCGGCGCAGATACGCAGTATTTT. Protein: CASSKGREFGADTQYF.